These T cell receptor beta chains were read from a single sample in a study of beta chain features in type 1 diabetes. Clones were sequenced by immunoSEQ multiplex PCR, and TCRdb holds only the in-frame ones, with some missing. The data hold about 300,000 clones, with roughly 8% observed a single time. The specimen sequenced was central memory CD4+ T cells from blood. These receptor sequences come from a woman aged 18-29 years in good health. Each CDR3 is given with its conserved first and last residue. The D gene is left open where the match is weak. Rows give clone size only sometimes, using once, few, many, or a class for an expanded clone.

>TRBJ1-2|few|TRBD1|TRBV11-2
CASSLDAGTGAYGYTF
TGTGCCAGCAGCTTAGATGCCGGGACAGGGGCCTATGGCTACACCTTC
>TRBJ2-7|-|-|TRBV11-3
CASSPQRRPYEQYF
TGTGCCAGCAGCCCCCAGCGGAGACCCTACGAGCAGTACTTC
>TRBJ2-2|-|-|TRBV7-2
CASSLGGVNTGELFF
TGTGCCAGCAGCTTAGGCGGGGTAAACACCGGGGAGCTGTTTTTT
>TRBJ2-1|few|TRBD1|TRBV7-3
CASSAITGGGEQFF
TGTGCCAGCAGCGCCATCACAGGGGGCGGCGAGCAGTTCTTC
>TRBJ2-3|-|-|TRBV10-3
CAISGGGPASDTQYF
TGTGCCATCAGTGGCGGGGGCCCCGCTTCAGATACGCAGTATTTT
>TRBJ2-3|few|TRBD2|TRBV4-2
CASSGTSGSPDTQYF
TGTGCCAGCAGCGGGACTAGCGGGAGCCCAGATACGCAGTATTTT
>TRBJ1-2|-|-|TRBV6-6
CASSSGLYGYTF
TGTGCCAGCAGTTCGGGGCTATATGGCTACACCTTC
>TRBJ1-3|-|-|TRBV28
CASSLVLDTIYF
TGTGCCAGCAGTTTGGTGTTGGACACCATATATTTT
>TRBJ2-1|many|-|TRBV14
CASSQDFWASVDNEQFF
TGTGCCAGCAGCCAAGATTTTTGGGCTAGCGTAGACAATGAGCAGTTCTTC
>TRBJ2-3|few|-|TRBV7-2
CASSLDRTSTDTQYF
TGTGCCAGCAGCTTAGATCGGACTAGCACAGATACGCAGTATTTT
>TRBJ2-3|many|-|TRBV7-9
CASSLDRWADTQYF
TGTGCCAGCAGCTTAGATCGCTGGGCAGATACGCAGTATTTT
>TRBJ2-3|few|TRBD2|TRBV5-1
CASRGLDDTQYF
TGCGCCAGCAGGGGACTAGATGATACGCAGTATTTT
>TRBJ1-2|-|TRBD1|TRBV29-1
CSVELTGGGYTF
TGCAGCGTTGAGTTAACAGGGGGAGGCTACACCTTC
>TRBJ2-3|-|-|TRBV5-1
CASGTGSTDTQYF
TGCGCCAGCGGAACAGGAAGCACAGATACGCAGTATTTT
>TRBJ2-3|few|-|TRBV7-3
CASSTSGTYADTQYF
TGTGCCAGCAGCACGTCCGGGACCTACGCAGATACGCAGTATTTT
>TRBJ1-2|few|-|TRBV5-6
CASSLGGNRRSHYGYTF
TGTGCCAGCAGCTTGGGGGGCAATAGAAGATCTCACTATGGCTACACCTTC
>TRBJ2-2|-|-|TRBV29-1
CSVEDSANTGELFF
TGCAGCGTAGAGGACAGCGCGAACACCGGGGAGCTGTTTTTT
>TRBJ2-7|-|TRBD1|TRBV4-3
CASSPHGQGAYEQYF
TGCGCCAGCAGCCCCCACGGACAGGGGGCATACGAGCAGTACTTC
>TRBJ2-3|-|-|TRBV9
CASSALDVADTQYF
TGTGCCAGCAGCGCCCTTGATGTCGCAGATACGCAGTATTTT
>TRBJ2-5|few|-|TRBV29-1
CSVEPGETQYF
TGCAGCGTTGAGCCCGGGGAGACCCAGTACTTC
>TRBJ2-7|few|-|TRBV6-5
CASSYRDTTYEQYF
TGTGCCAGCAGTTACCGGGACACAACCTACGAGCAGTACTTC
>TRBJ2-3|few|-|TRBV18
CASSPPSVADTQYF
TGTGCCAGCTCACCCCCTAGCGTGGCCGATACGCAGTATTTT
>TRBJ2-1|few|TRBD1|TRBV27
CASSPTYRTGGDEQFF
TGTGCCAGCAGTCCGACCTACCGGACAGGGGGCGATGAGCAGTTCTTC
>TRBJ2-1|few|TRBD2|TRBV6-6
CASKVPSGGANEQFF
TGTGCCAGTAAGGTCCCCAGCGGGGGGGCCAATGAGCAGTTCTTC
>TRBJ2-1|many|TRBD1|TRBV15
CATSRDLVVTGDNEQFF
TGTGCCACCAGCAGAGATCTTGTAGTGACAGGGGATAATGAGCAGTTCTTC
>TRBJ1-6|few|-|TRBV7-3
CASSLRGGTPLHF
TGTGCCAGCAGCTTAAGGGGGGGGACTCCCCTCCACTTT
>TRBJ1-1|-|-|TRBV6-5
CASSYEGANTEAFF
TGTGCCAGCAGTTACGAAGGAGCGAACACTGAAGCTTTCTTT
>TRBJ2-7|-|-|TRBV16
CASSQGNYEQYF
TGTGCCAGCAGCCAAGGTAACTACGAGCAGTACTTC
>TRBJ2-7|many|TRBD2|TRBV7-9
CAGGGRASYEQYF
TGTGCCGGGGGCGGGAGGGCCTCCTACGAGCAGTACTTC
>TRBJ2-5|-|-|TRBV4-1
CASSQDHGRRETQYF
TGCGCCAGCAGCCAAGATCACGGGAGAAGGGAGACCCAGTACTTC
>TRBJ1-5|few|-|TRBV7-2
CASSFGGTNQPQHF
TGTGCCAGCAGCTTTGGGGGGACCAATCAGCCCCAGCATTTT
>TRBJ2-1|many|-|TRBV10-3
CAISELSGNEQFF
TGTGCCATCAGTGAGCTTTCGGGAAATGAGCAGTTCTTC
>TRBJ1-1|few|-|TRBV5-1
CASSLAGNTEAFF
TGCGCCAGCAGCTTGGCCGGGAACACTGAAGCTTTCTTT
>TRBJ1-4|few|-|TRBV4-2
CASSQDGREKLFF
TGTGCCAGCAGCCAAGATGGACGGGAAAAACTGTTTTTT
>TRBJ2-5|-|TRBD2|TRBV5-1
CASSLLAGGSEETQYF
TGCGCCAGCAGCTTGCTAGCGGGGGGCTCAGAAGAGACCCAGTACTTC
>TRBJ2-7|few|-|TRBV5-5
CASSLPGPYEQYF
TGTGCCAGCAGCTTACCGGGACCCTACGAGCAGTACTTC
>TRBJ1-2|many|-|TRBV11-2
CASTLNYGYTF
TGTGCCAGCACCCTCAACTATGGCTACACCTTC
>TRBJ2-5|few|-|TRBV5-6
CASSLWETQYF
TGTGCCAGCAGCTTGTGGGAGACCCAGTACTTC
>TRBJ2-1|many|-|TRBV7-2
CASSSGFSYNEQFF
TGTGCCAGCAGCTCGGGGTTCTCCTACAATGAGCAGTTCTTC
>TRBJ2-7|few|TRBD2|TRBV14
CASSQETSGAYEQYF
TGTGCCAGCAGCCAAGAGACTAGCGGGGCCTACGAGCAGTACTTC
>TRBJ2-3|-|-|TRBV4-3
CASSTDKSKNTQYF
TGCGCCAGCAGCACGGACAAATCGAAGAATACGCAGTATTTT
>TRBJ2-3|many|-|TRBV2
CASSVGPGTDTQYF
TGTGCCAGCAGTGTCGGACCAGGCACAGATACGCAGTATTTT
>TRBJ2-7|many|-|TRBV2
CASSAREQYF
TGTGCCAGCAGCGCTCGCGAGCAGTACTTC
>TRBJ2-3|few|-|TRBV7-8
CASSQLAQIRDTQYF
TGTGCCAGCAGCCAACTAGCCCAGATTCGTGATACGCAGTATTTT